Listed below are T cell receptor beta chains from one sample, sequenced in a study of metastatic and nonmetastatic thyroid tumors. TCRdb re-called clones from the PCR reads using MiXCR. The sample carries about 14,000 clones, 23% recorded once. The source material was blood. The receptors come from a female donor with papillary thyroid cancer or a benign thyroid nodule (not recorded which). Some clones in this sample may be carry-over from other donors' samples. Each CDR3 is given with its conserved first and last residue. Each record gives: V gene, CDR3 length, clone size, D gene, J gene, CDR3 DNA, CDR3 protein. The D gene is left open where the match is weak. Rows may omit the clone size; those that give it use once, few, many or a size class.

>TRBV5-6|17|many|-|TRBJ2-3
TGTGCCAGCAGCACCGCCGGAGGGGCCCGGAACACAGATACGCAGTATTTT
CASSTAGGARNTDTQYF
>TRBV5-4|14|-|-|TRBJ2-1
TGTGCCAGCAGCTCCGGACAGCCGGGGAGTGAGCAGTTCTTC
CASSSGQPGSEQFF
>TRBV4-2|14|once|-|TRBJ2-7
TGTGCCAGCAGCCAGGGAGCCGAATCGGGCGAGCAGTACTTC
CASSQGAESGEQYF
>TRBV6-1|14|medium-sized|-|TRBJ1-2
TGTGCCAGCAGTCTCCGGGACCCGCCGAGTGGCTACACCTTC
CASSLRDPPSGYTF
>TRBV20-1|14|medium-sized|TRBD2|TRBJ2-7
TGCAGTGCAAAAGGACTAGCGGAATTCTACGAGCAGTACTTC
CSAKGLAEFYEQYF
>TRBV7-8|15|-|TRBD2|TRBJ2-2
TGTGCCAGCACCTCGGGACTACCCGGGGCCGGGGAGCTGTTTTTT
CASTSGLPGAGELFF
>TRBV7-2|14|-|-|TRBJ1-1
TGTGCCAGCAGCTTAGGTAGGGGGAACACTGAAGCTTTCTTT
CASSLGRGNTEAFF
>TRBV2|15|medium-sized|TRBD1|TRBJ1-5
TGTGCCAGCAGAAGACAGGGGGAAGGCAATCAGCCCCAGCATTTT
CASRRQGEGNQPQHF
>TRBV29-1|13|few|-|TRBJ1-1
TGCAGCGGTGGATATATTCCTTTAACTGAAGCTTTCTTT
CSGGYIPLTEAFF
>TRBV27|15|-|TRBD1|TRBJ2-7
TGTGCCAGCAGTTTAACTGGACAGGGGGCCTACGAGCAGTACTTC
CASSLTGQGAYEQYF
>TRBV2|14|many|TRBD1|TRBJ2-4
TGTGCCAGCAGCTCGACAGGGACCAAAAACATTCAGTACTTC
CASSSTGTKNIQYF
>TRBV9|13|many|-|TRBJ1-2
TGTGCCAGCAGCCACAGCGCCCGCTATGGCTACACCTTC
CASSHSARYGYTF
>TRBV28|18|-|-|TRBJ2-6
TGTGCCAGCAGCCCCCGAGTGGGGGGAGCCCCTGGGGCCAACGTCCTGACTTTC
CASSPRVGGAPGANVLTF
>TRBV6-4|13|medium-sized|-|TRBJ2-1
TGTGCCAGCAGTGACGGACAGAACAATGAGCAGTTCTTC
CASSDGQNNEQFF
>TRBV20-1|16|-|-|TRBJ1-5
TGCAGTGCTAGTTTGGCCCGGGGGTATAGCAATCAGCCCCAGCATTTT
CSASLARGYSNQPQHF
>TRBV7-2|14|many|-|TRBJ2-2
TGTGCCAGCAGCTTAGCTCCAGGACCCGGGGAGCTGTTTTTT
CASSLAPGPGELFF
>TRBV6-1|13|-|-|TRBJ2-5
TGTGCCAGCGAGAGGGGGGCTGGCGAGACCCAGTACTTC
CASERGAGETQYF
>TRBV5-1|15|-|-|TRBJ1-5
TGCGCCAGCAGGATGGGGGAGGAGGGCTACCAGCCCCAGCATTTT
CASRMGEEGYQPQHF
>TRBV7-8|15|many|TRBD1|TRBJ2-3
TGTGCCAGCAGCCCGGACAGGGGCGGCACAGATACGCAGTATTTT
CASSPDRGGTDTQYF
>TRBV15|13|many|-|TRBJ2-1
TGTGCCACCAGCAGGGGGATTGAAATCGAGCAGTTCTTC
CATSRGIEIEQFF
>TRBV2|14|few|TRBD2|TRBJ2-7
TGTGCCAGCAGCGTCGGCGGGGGACCCTACGAGCAGTACTTC
CASSVGGGPYEQYF
>TRBV19|16|many|-|TRBJ1-5
TGTGCCAGTAGTATAACTGGGGCCTTTGGCGATCAGCCCCAGCATTTT
CASSITGAFGDQPQHF
>TRBV5-1|17|once|TRBD1|TRBJ2-7
TGCGCCAGCAGCTTGAGCCCGACAGGGGGCCAAAACTACGAGCAGTACTTC
CASSLSPTGGQNYEQYF
>TRBV20-1|13|-|-|TRBJ2-7
TGCAGTGCTTCACCTGAGGGGCAGGGCGAGCAGTACTTC
CSASPEGQGEQYF
>TRBV5-6|14|-|-|TRBJ1-4
TGTGCCAGCGCGGGGGGTAGCACTAATGAAAAACTGTTTTTT
CASAGGSTNEKLFF
>TRBV13|12|many|-|TRBJ1-2
TGTGCCAGCAGCTCCAGGGCTTTTGGCTACACCTTC
CASSSRAFGYTF
>TRBV20-1|14|many|-|TRBJ1-2
TGCAGTGTAGGCTCGGGCCTGTCTAACTATGGCTACACCTTC
CSVGSGLSNYGYTF
>TRBV10-3|14|-|TRBD1|TRBJ1-6
TGTGCCATCAGCGAGGACAGGGTGAATTCACCCCTCCACTTT
CAISEDRVNSPLHF
>TRBV20-1|15|many|TRBD1|TRBJ1-1
TGCAGTGTGATGAGACAGGGGGCGGTGAACACTGAAGCTTTCTTT
CSVMRQGAVNTEAFF
>TRBV24-1|14|medium-sized|-|TRBJ2-7
TGTGCCACCAGTACCCCAACCGACAGGCGTGGGCAGTACTTC
CATSTPTDRRGQYF
>TRBV15|17|-|TRBD1|TRBJ2-3
TGTGCCACCAGCAAAGTAGGCTTGACAGGGCGAGGAGATACGCAGTATTTT
CATSKVGLTGRGDTQYF
>TRBV13|14|-|TRBD2|TRBJ2-1
TGTGCCAGCAGCCCAGGAAGCAAGCGGGAGCCACCGTTCTTC
CASSPGSKREPPFF
>TRBV28|14|medium-sized|-|TRBJ2-5
TGTGCCAGCAGTCCTAATACAGAACAAGAGACCCAGTACTTC
CASSPNTEQETQYF
>TRBV6-4|19|many|TRBD2|TRBJ2-2
TGTGCCAGCAGTGATATAAAAGGACTAGCGGGGGCCAACACCGGGGAGCTGTTTTTT
CASSDIKGLAGANTGELFF
>TRBV30|15|-|-|TRBJ2-2
TGTGCCTGGAGTCTGAAGACCTGGGACACCGGTGAGCTGTTTTTT
CAWSLKTWDTGELFF
>TRBV20-1|14|many|TRBD2|TRBJ2-3
TGCAGTGCTAGCGGGACTAGCGGCACAGATACGCAGTATTTT
CSASGTSGTDTQYF
>TRBV20-1|14|many|TRBD1|TRBJ2-7
TGCAGTGCTAGAGATCCCGGGACAGGGTACGAGCAGTACTTC
CSARDPGTGYEQYF